This is a list of T cell receptor beta chains from one sample in a study of T cell repertoires in cytomegalovirus infection. No cognate antigen is known for these TCRs. One entry per CDR3 protein results from TCRdb running MiXCR on the reads. The table includes 800,000 to 950,000 distinct CDR3 sequences, approximately 30% detected once. The sample here was cultured CD8+ T cells from PBMCs, taken from culture after CMV antigen stimulation. The receptors were gathered from a human donor in good health (CMV status not recorded). Some clones in this sample may be carry-over from other donors' samples. Both conserved end residues are part of each CDR3. D genes are given only for firm matches. Clone size appears in some rows only: once, few, many, or a class for an expanded clone.

v_gene	d_gene	j_gene	abundance	CDR3aa	CDR3nt
TRBV7-9	TRBD1	TRBJ2-5	few	CASSWGQGEETQYF	TGTGCCAGCAGCTGGGGACAGGGGGAAGAGACCCAGTACTTC
TRBV19	.	TRBJ2-1	few	CASSIPRPGSSYNEQFF	TGTGCCAGTAGTATTCCTCGACCTGGGAGCTCCTACAATGAGCAGTTCTTC
TRBV7-9	.	TRBJ2-7	few	CASSSWGEQYF	TGTGCCAGCAGCAGCTGGGGGGAGCAGTACTTC
TRBV4-1	.	TRBJ1-4	.	CASSQRWATPGVTMRTNEKLFF	TGCGCCAGCAGCCAAAGATGGGCCACACCGGGGGTAACAATGAGGACTAATGAAAAACTGTTTTTT
TRBV18	.	TRBJ2-5	.	CASSPSDTVTQYF	TGTGCCAGCTCACCCAGCGACACGGTGACCCAGTACTTC
TRBV12-3/TRBV12-4	.	TRBJ1-1	few	CASSLGAGFMNTEAFF	TGTGCCAGCAGTTTAGGAGCCGGATTCATGAACACTGAAGCTTTCTTT
TRBV7-9	.	TRBJ2-1	few	CASSSKSPSYNEQFF	TGTGCCAGCAGCTCCAAATCTCCTTCCTACAATGAGCAGTTCTTC
TRBV3-1	.	TRBJ2-5	.	CASSHDGTLQETQYF	TGTGCCAGCAGCCATGACGGAACCCTCCAAGAGACCCAGTACTTC
TRBV10-1	TRBD1	TRBJ2-1	few	CASSHSIPGQDYNEQFF	TGCGCCAGCAGTCACTCAATTCCGGGACAGGACTACAATGAGCAGTTCTTC
TRBV15	.	TRBJ1-5	.	CATSRATGRRGQPQHF	TGTGCCACCAGCAGAGCGACAGGCCGGAGGGGTCAGCCCCAGCATTTT
TRBV7-6	TRBD1	TRBJ2-1	.	CASSLGDSFYNEQFF	TGTGCCAGCAGCCTAGGGGACAGCTTTTACAATGAGCAGTTCTTC
TRBV12-3/TRBV12-4	TRBD1	TRBJ2-7	once	CASSDRQGQSYEQYF	TGTGCCAGCAGTGATCGACAGGGACAGTCCTACGAGCAGTACTTC
TRBV7-8	.	TRBJ1-4	many	CASSSRTAVNEKLFF	TGTGCCAGCAGCTCCCGGACAGCCGTTAATGAAAAACTGTTTTTT
TRBV10-3	TRBD1	TRBJ2-1	.	CAISDRGQGQYNEQFF	TGTGCCATCAGTGACCGCGGACAGGGGCAATACAATGAGCAGTTCTTC
TRBV7-9	TRBD2	TRBJ2-7	many	CASSSPGLAGKSSYEQYF	TGTGCCAGCAGCTCCCCGGGACTAGCGGGGAAGAGCTCCTACGAGCAGTACTTC
TRBV27	.	TRBJ2-5	.	CASSILDQETQYF	TGTGCCAGCAGTATATTGGACCAAGAGACCCAGTACTTC
TRBV6-2/TRBV6-3	.	TRBJ2-1	many	CASSPSPDSQYNEQFF	TGTGCCAGCAGTCCAAGCCCAGATTCTCAATACAATGAGCAGTTCTTC
TRBV6-5	.	TRBJ2-2	.	CASSYSVGSNTGELFF	TGTGCCAGCAGTTACTCGGTGGGGTCGAACACCGGGGAGCTGTTTTTT
TRBV6-6	.	TRBJ1-1	.	CASSHGPGTEAFF	TGTGCCAGCAGTCACGGACCGGGGACTGAAGCTTTCTTT
TRBV4-1	.	TRBJ1-1	few	CASSQDLRIGTEAFF	TGCGCCAGCAGCCAAGATCTCCGAATTGGGACTGAAGCTTTCTTT
TRBV27	TRBD2	TRBJ2-5	.	CASLKVAGGPQETQYF	TGTGCCAGCCTCAAAGTAGCGGGGGGTCCCCAAGAGACCCAGTACTTC
TRBV6-1	.	TRBJ2-1	.	CASRSKFAGTVPNEQFF	TGTGCCAGCAGATCGAAATTCGCCGGGACTGTGCCCAATGAGCAGTTCTTC
TRBV28	.	TRBJ2-3	.	CASSLEKPSTDTQYF	TGTGCCAGCAGTTTAGAGAAGCCTAGCACAGATACGCAGTATTTT
TRBV6-5	.	TRBJ1-2	few	CASWTDANYGYTF	TGTGCCAGCTGGACAGACGCTAACTATGGCTACACCTTC
TRBV12-3/TRBV12-4	TRBD1	TRBJ1-2	many	CASSFMARGDYGYTF	TGTGCCAGCAGTTTTATGGCCAGGGGGGACTATGGCTACACCTTC
TRBV9	.	TRBJ2-3	.	CASSPWTDTQYF	TGTGCCAGCAGCCCTTGGACAGATACGCAGTATTTT
TRBV7-9	.	TRBJ2-2	.	CASSRTATGELFF	TGTGCCAGCAGCCGGACAGCCACCGGGGAGCTGTTTTTT
TRBV7-8	.	TRBJ1-2	few	CASSLIPETADGYTF	TGTGCCAGCAGCTTAATCCCAGAGACCGCGGATGGCTACACCTTC
TRBV9	TRBD2	TRBJ2-5	few	CASSPYSGGHQETQYF	TGTGCCAGCAGCCCTTATAGCGGGGGGCATCAAGAGACCCAGTACTTC